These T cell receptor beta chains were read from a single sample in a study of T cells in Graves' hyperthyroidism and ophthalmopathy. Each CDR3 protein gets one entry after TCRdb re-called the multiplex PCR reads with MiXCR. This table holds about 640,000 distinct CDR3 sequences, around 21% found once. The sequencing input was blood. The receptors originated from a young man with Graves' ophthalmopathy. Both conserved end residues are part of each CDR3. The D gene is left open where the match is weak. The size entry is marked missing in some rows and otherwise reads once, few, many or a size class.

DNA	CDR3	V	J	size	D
TGTGCCACCGGGACTAGCGGGATTAGGGAGGACTACAATGAGCAGTTCTTC	CATGTSGIREDYNEQFF	TRBV2	TRBJ2-1	-	TRBD2
TGTGCCAGCAACCCCCTGGGAGGGGGCGTGAACACTGAAGCTTTCTTT	CASNPLGGGVNTEAFF	TRBV28	TRBJ1-1	many	TRBD1
TGTGCCAGCAGCTTAACGGGCGGGAGCTCGGATACGCAGTATTTT	CASSLTGGSSDTQYF	TRBV7-3	TRBJ2-3	many	TRBD2
TGCGCCAACAGCCACCGGGACAGGAACACCGGGGAGCTGTTTTTT	CANSHRDRNTGELFF	TRBV5-1	TRBJ2-2	few	TRBD1
TGTGCCTGGAATAAGGTCGGGCAGCCCCAGCATTTT	CAWNKVGQPQHF	TRBV30	TRBJ1-5	-	-
TGTGCCAGCAGCCGCTCCGGGACTAGCGGATACAATGAGCAGTTCTTC	CASSRSGTSGYNEQFF	TRBV3-1	TRBJ2-1	many	TRBD2
TGCGCCAGCAGACTTACAGGGGGAGATGGCTACACCTTC	CASRLTGGDGYTF	TRBV5-1	TRBJ1-2	many	TRBD1
TGTGCCTGGAGTACGGGCAGGGCCAACGTCCTGACTTTC	CAWSTGRANVLTF	TRBV30	TRBJ2-6	few	-
TGCAGCGTTGTAGCAATAGCGGGAGTAAACAATGAGCAGTTCTTC	CSVVAIAGVNNEQFF	TRBV29-1	TRBJ2-1	-	TRBD2
TGTGCCAGCAGCTTATCGGAGGAGCAGTACTTC	CASSLSEEQYF	TRBV11-2	TRBJ2-7	-	-
TGTGCCAGCAGTTTTAATTACCCCTACGAGCAGTACTTC	CASSFNYPYEQYF	TRBV6-1	TRBJ2-7	few	-
TGTGCCAGCAGCCACGAAGCGGGAGGACCCTACGAGCAGTACTTC	CASSHEAGGPYEQYF	TRBV3-1	TRBJ2-7	many	TRBD2
TGTGCCATCAGACAGAACTACGAGCAGTACTTC	CAIRQNYEQYF	TRBV10-3	TRBJ2-7	many	-
TGTGCCAGCAGAGAATATAATTCACCCCTCCACTTT	CASREYNSPLHF	TRBV27	TRBJ1-6	-	-
TGCAGTGCTAGAGTTCGGCTAGCGGGAGGACGCCCTAGCACAGATACGCAGTATTTT	CSARVRLAGGRPSTDTQYF	TRBV20-1	TRBJ2-3	many	TRBD2
TGTGCCAGCAGCTTAGGTTGGCAGGGAGGGTACGAGCAGTACTTC	CASSLGWQGGYEQYF	TRBV11-2	TRBJ2-7	many	TRBD2
TGTGCCAGCAGCTCCAAAACCGGGGAGCTGTTTTTT	CASSSKTGELFF	TRBV3-1	TRBJ2-2	many	-
TGTGCCAGTCAGGGGGCCGAGCAGTACTTC	CASQGAEQYF	TRBV2	TRBJ2-7	many	TRBD1
TGCGCCAGCAGCTTGGGGGACAGGTTCAAAAACATTCAGTACTTC	CASSLGDRFKNIQYF	TRBV5-1	TRBJ2-4	-	TRBD1
TGTGCCAGCAGCCCACCACAGGGACCCAATTCACCCCTCCACTTT	CASSPPQGPNSPLHF	TRBV7-9	TRBJ1-6	-	-
TGTGCCAGCAGTTTTTCCTCGGCCACTGAAGCTTTCTTT	CASSFSSATEAFF	TRBV27	TRBJ1-1	-	-
TGTGCCAGCAGTTTCGGGGGTGCCTGGGAGCAGTACTTC	CASSFGGAWEQYF	TRBV12-3/TRBV12-4	TRBJ2-7	many	-
TGTGCCAGCAGCGTATTTGAGAACACTGAAGCTTTCTTT	CASSVFENTEAFF	TRBV9	TRBJ1-1	-	-
TGTGCCAGCGAAAATCCGCGGGGGGCGGCCAAAAACATTCAGTACTTC	CASENPRGAAKNIQYF	TRBV28	TRBJ2-4	few	TRBD2
TGTGCCAGCAGTTACTCATCCAGGGGCACTGAAGCTTTCTTT	CASSYSSRGTEAFF	TRBV6-2/TRBV6-3	TRBJ1-1	-	-
TGCAGTGCTAGGAGTCTGGCGGGAGGGTCCTACGAGCAGTACTTC	CSARSLAGGSYEQYF	TRBV20-1	TRBJ2-7	many	TRBD2
TGCAGTGGTACCCCCGCAGATACGCAGTATTTT	CSGTPADTQYF	TRBV20-1	TRBJ2-3	few	-
TGTGCCAGCAGCGACTCAGGGGGGGGGTACAATGAGCAGTTCTTC	CASSDSGGGYNEQFF	TRBV9	TRBJ2-1	-	-
TGCAGCGTTGGGGGAGGCAGTAGCGCGAACACTGAAGCTTTCTTT	CSVGGGSSANTEAFF	TRBV29-1	TRBJ1-1	-	-